A single sample gave rise to the 31 T cell receptor beta chains below, sequenced in a study of T cell repertoires in cytomegalovirus infection. No antigen has been identified for these receptors. Each CDR3 protein is one row after TCRdb ran MiXCR on the reads. The sample shows around 570,000 distinct CDR3 sequences, over 35% of them seen only once. Sequencing was performed on cultured PBMCs, taken from culture after CMV antigen stimulation. These receptors originate from a human donor in good health (CMV status not recorded). Some clones in this sample may be carry-over from other donors' samples.

The chain uses TRBV10-3 and TRBJ2-4; the D call may be TRBD1 or TRBD2 (5 bases each). This CDR3 is built from 14 residues. Germline V gene sequence: CDR1 ENHRY, CDR2 SYGVKD. Trimming stripped 2 bases from V and 6 bases from J, with 11 bases between. Here the CDR3 DNA reads TGTGCCATCAGTGAGGGGACCGGCCCAAACATTCAGTACTTC. Translating it yields CAISEGTGPNIQYF.

J is TRBJ1-6 and V is TRBV4-1, with TRBD1 matching 9 bases. Germline trimming cut 2 bases from V and 13 bases from J; bases unmatched to any gene: 3. This CDR3 has 13 residues. Germline V gene lookup returns CDR1 MGHRA and CDR2 YSYEKL. This chain's CDR3 is CASSQLGQGPLHF. The CDR3 DNA reads as TGCGCCAGCAGCCAACTGGGACAGGGTCCCCTCCACTTT.

This clonotype has ten or more counts. The genes are TRBV7-2 and TRBJ1-5, with D perhaps matching TRBD1 (6 bases). Germline loops: CDR1 SGHTA, CDR2 FQGNSA. V dropped 7 bases and J dropped 4 bases, with 11 bases sitting between them. The length of the CDR3 is 13 residues. This chain's CDR3 is CASMGAWNQPQHF. The DNA of the CDR3 is TGTGCCAGCATGGGGGCATGGAATCAGCCCCAGCATTTT. Drawing the rest from reference TRBV7-2 and TRBJ1-5, the complete variable domain is GAGVSQSPSNKVTEKGKDVELRCDPISGHTALYWYRQSLGQGLEFLIYFQGNSAPDKSGLPSDRFSAERTGGSVSTLTIQRTQQEDSAVYLCASMGAWNQPQHFGDGTRLSIL.

J is TRBJ2-7 and V is TRBV29-1, with D maybe TRBD2 (6 bases). Trimming left V 4 bases short and J 6 bases short, with 16 bases between. The CDR3 contains 13 residues. From germline, CDR1 is SQVTM and CDR2 ANQGSEA. CDR3 DNA: TGCAGCGTTGCCCTAGCGCGATTCGGCGAGCAGTACTTC. It yields the protein CSVALARFGEQYF.

This clonotype was seen a few times. V is TRBV6-1 and J is TRBJ2-1; weak D call: TRBD2 (6 bases). V was cut by 6 bases and J by 1 base, with 22 bases left in between. The CDR3 has 18 amino acids. The germline CDR1 and CDR2 sequences are MNHNS and SASEGT. The CDR3, as DNA: TGTGCCAGCAGGCCCAACTGGCGACTAGGCCAGTCCTACAATGAGCAGTTCTTC. Translating it yields CASRPNWRLGQSYNEQFF.

This sequence joins TRBV12-3 or TRBV12-4 and TRBJ2-1; 13 bases align to TRBD2. The J segment lost 10 bases and the V segment lost 6 bases, leaving 6 bases of the junction unmatched. The CDR3 totals 14 residues. CDR3 region: CASSPGLAGLEQFF. CDR3 DNA: TGTGCCAGCAGCCCGGGACTAGCGGGACTAGAGCAGTTCTTC.

The table lists this clonotype with a few counts. V gene TRBV7-8 combines with J gene TRBJ2-5; 8 bases line up with TRBD1. The germline gives CDR1 SGHVS, CDR2 FQNEAQ. The CDR3 extends over 18 amino acids. With 1 base clipped from V and 2 bases from J, the junction kept 12 bases outside the gene matches. The CDR3 loop is CASSLVAYPDRVQETQYF. As DNA, the CDR3 is TGTGCCAGCAGCTTAGTCGCCTATCCGGACAGGGTACAAGAGACCCAGTACTTC.

This clonotype was found many times. The V and J genes are TRBV7-2 and TRBJ2-3, with D tentatively TRBD1 or TRBD2 (5 bases each). Germline V gene sequence: CDR1 SGHTA, CDR2 FQGNSA. The CDR3 sequence is 14 residues long. V was shortened by 5 bases and J by 6 bases, with 15 bases between the two germline ends. The CDR3, as DNA: TGTGCCAGCAGCGTCGGGACCCACGAGGATACGCAGTATTTT. This sequence encodes CASSVGTHEDTQYF.

V and J are TRBV4-1 and TRBJ2-7, with D unresolved. The CDR3 is 14 amino acids. The germline gives CDR1 MGHRA, CDR2 YSYEKL. The V end lost 0 bases, the J end lost 3 bases, and 9 bases lay between the germline ends. CDR3 amino acids: CASSQDLSLYEQYF. For the CDR3, the DNA is TGCGCCAGCAGCCAAGACTTGAGCCTCTACGAGCAGTACTTC.

The genes are TRBV6-8 and TRBJ2-7; 8 bases agree with TRBD1. The germline V gene encodes CDR1 MNHGY and CDR2 SAAAGT. The junction had 12 bases not matched to a gene; V was cut back by 7 bases and J by 7 bases. This CDR3 comprises 14 residues. CDR3 nucleotides: TGTGCCAGCACCTCCCTGACAGGGGCTGGAGAGCAGTACTTC. Protein: CASTSLTGAGEQYF.

The chain employs TRBV6-6 and TRBJ2-3; 11 bases fit TRBD2. CDR3 length: 15 amino acids. V shed 5 bases and J 6 bases; nucleotides not matched to a gene: 7. Germline-derived CDR1 and CDR2 are MNHNY and SVGAGI (reference sequence). CDR3 sequence reads: CASSDTSGGPDTQYF. The CDR3 DNA is TGTGCCAGCAGTGATACTAGCGGGGGCCCCGATACGCAGTATTTT.

CDR3 in amino acids: CASSWVDRAISPLHF. CDR3 in DNA: TGTGCCAGCAGCTGGGTGGACAGGGCCATTTCACCCCTCCACTTT. The chain has TRBV7-2 and TRBJ1-6; 8 bases are a match to TRBD1. This CDR3 has 15 residues. The germline V gene encodes CDR1 SGHTA and CDR2 FQGNSA. The J segment lost 9 bases and the V segment lost 4 bases, leaving 8 bases of the junction unmatched.

This clonotype appeared a few times. This chain links TRBV10-3 with TRBJ1-6; D is uncertain. CDR3 length: 13 residues. Per germline, CDR1 ENHRY and CDR2 SYGVKD. Trimming stripped 6 bases from V and 4 bases from J, with 7 bases between. The CDR3 coding sequence is TGTGCCATCAGGGGGAGTTATAATTCACCCCTCCACTTT. The encoded protein is CAIRGSYNSPLHF.

The sample holds a few counts of this clonotype. The chain uses TRBV29-1 and TRBJ1-6; possibly TRBD1 for D (5 bases). Per the germline V gene, CDR1 is SQVTM and CDR2 is ANQGSEA. This CDR3 is 13 amino acids long. V was cut by 5 bases and J by 9 bases, with 14 bases left in between. The CDR3 nucleotides are TGCAGCGTTTATGACGGGACGAGTTCACCCCTCCACTTT. This encodes CSVYDGTSSPLHF.

The chain employs TRBV6-5 and TRBJ2-7; a possible D gene is TRBD1 (5 bases). Deletions cut 5 bases from V and 1 base from J, with 12 bases between. Germline CDR1 and CDR2: MNHEY and SVGAGI. This CDR3 spans 14 amino acids. The CDR3 DNA reads TGTGCCAGCAGTAAATTCAGGGAATCCTACGAGCAGTACTTC. Its protein is CASSKFRESYEQYF.

J is TRBJ2-7 and V is TRBV7-8, with TRBD2 matching 9 bases. This CDR3 contains 15 residues. Looked up from germline, CDR1 is SGHVS and CDR2 is FQNEAQ. Losses at the gene ends were 6 bases for V and 9 bases for J; bases not matched to a gene: 15. The CDR3 loop reads CASRMASGIGSGQYF. CDR3 DNA: TGTGCCAGCAGGATGGCTAGCGGGATCGGATCCGGGCAGTACTTC.

This clonotype was detected once. This chain joins TRBV28 and TRBJ2-6, with D hard to call. Germline CDR1 is MDHEN and CDR2 is SYDVKM. Trimming took 5 bases from V and 0 from J, leaving 8 bases between them. CDR3 length: 15 amino acids. CDR3 nucleotides: TGTGCCAGCAGTCCTCGGTTCTCTGGGGCCAACGTCCTGACTTTC. Translating gives CASSPRFSGANVLTF.

V and J are TRBV7-6 and TRBJ2-1, with a weak D call TRBD1 (5 bases). V was clipped by 3 bases and J by 5 bases, with 17 bases between them. Germline assignment: CDR1 SGHVS and CDR2 FNYEAQ. The CDR3 has 16 amino acids. This CDR3 is CASSLPDSVPDNEQFF. The CDR3 region has the DNA TGTGCCAGCAGCTTGCCCGACAGCGTACCAGACAATGAGCAGTTCTTC.

This chain links TRBV20-1 with TRBJ1-2; no definite D call. V dropped 0 bases and J dropped 2 bases, with 16 bases sitting between them. The V gene's germline CDR1 is DFQATT and CDR2 SNEGSKA (reference sequence). This CDR3 is 16 amino acids long. This CDR3 reads CSARDLSTSDNYGYTF. CDR3 bases: TGCAGTGCTAGAGATCTTTCTACCTCAGACAACTATGGCTACACCTTC.

This clonotype was seen a few times. The rearrangement links TRBV7-7 to TRBJ2-1; no clear D. This CDR3 region has 14 residues. Germline CDR1 SSHAT, CDR2 FNYEAQ (reference sequence). The V end was cut by 3 bases, the J end by 8 bases, with 14 bases between. The CDR3 region is CASSLGANRDEQFF. CDR3 bases: TGTGCCAGCAGCTTGGGTGCGAATCGAGATGAGCAGTTCTTC.

The J gene is TRBJ1-2, the V gene TRBV6-1, with D possibly matching TRBD1 (5 bases). Germline V gives CDR1 MNHNS, CDR2 SASEGT. V was clipped by 1 base and J by 8 bases, with 17 bases between them. The length of the CDR3 is 15 residues. The CDR3 nucleotides read TGTGCCAGCAGTGAAGAGGCCAGGGAGGATCTAGGCTACACCTTC. This sequence encodes CASSEEAREDLGYTF.

This clonotype came up a few times. This sequence joins TRBV19 and TRBJ2-7, with 10 positions matching TRBD2. The CDR3 runs 15 residues. V lost 0 bases to trimming and J lost 4 bases; unmatched junction nucleotides: 3. CDR1 LNHDA and CDR2 SQIVND come from the germline V gene (reference sequence). The CDR3 loop is CASSIDSGRSYEQYF. CDR3 sequence (DNA): TGTGCCAGTAGTATAGATAGCGGGAGGAGTTACGAGCAGTACTTC. Looking up the rest from reference TRBV19 and TRBJ2-7 gives the full variable domain: DGGITQSPKYLFRKEGQNVTLSCEQNLNHDAMYWYRQDPGQGLRLIYYSQIVNDFQKGDIAEGYSVSREKKESFPLTVTSAQKNPTAFYLCASSIDSGRSYEQYFGPGTRLTVT.

This chain connects TRBV27 to TRBJ2-7; 8 nucleotides match TRBD1. CDR1 is MNHEY, CDR2 SMNVEV, per germline (reference sequence). After removal of 0 bases from V and 6 bases from J, the junction contained 7 bases not matched to a gene. The CDR3 loop spans 15 amino acids. Here the CDR3 DNA reads TGTGCCAGCAGTTTATCTGGTCAGGGGGCCACCGAGCAGTACTTC. This gives the protein CASSLSGQGATEQYF.

This clonotype was counted only a few times. The chain carries TRBV7-2 and TRBJ2-1, with 7 bases matching TRBD2. V lost 3 bases, J lost 11 bases, and 4 bases stayed unmatched. This CDR3 region has 12 residues. Per the germline V gene, CDR1 is SGHTA and CDR2 is FQGNSA. CDR3 DNA: TGTGCCAGCAGCTTCCCCGGGACTAAGCAGTTCTTC. Amino acids: CASSFPGTKQFF.

This rearrangement joins TRBV19 to TRBJ2-7; D unresolved. The CDR3 extends over 12 amino acids. CDR1 and CDR2 from the germline V gene are LNHDA and SQIVND (reference sequence). With 3 bases removed from V and 6 bases from J, the gap between germline ends came to 9 bases. CDR3 sequence: CASSILPGEQYF. CDR3 DNA sequence: TGTGCCAGTAGTATTTTGCCGGGCGAGCAGTACTTC.

This clonotype was recorded a few times. V and J are TRBV29-1 and TRBJ2-5; tentative D call: TRBD1 (5 bases). V was clipped by 7 bases and J by 2 bases, with 14 bases between them. The length of the CDR3 is 13 residues. Germline V gene sequence: CDR1 SQVTM, CDR2 ANQGSEA. In DNA, the CDR3 is TGCAGCGCTGAGGACGACAGACAAGAGACCCAGTACTTC. The encoded protein is CSAEDDRQETQYF.

This rearrangement joins TRBV6-5 to TRBJ1-1, with D uncertain. The V gene's germline CDR1 is MNHEY and CDR2 SVGAGI. CDR3 size: 17 residues. V was pared by 0 bases and J by 11 bases, with 25 bases between. CDR3 in DNA: TGTGCCAGCAGTTACTCGATTTATAGCAGTACCCCCCGAGGGGCTTTCTTT. Its protein product is CASSYSIYSSTPRGAFF.

This clonotype was seen more than once but under ten times. The V and J genes are TRBV20-1 and TRBJ2-7, with 11 bases that match TRBD1. Germline trimming cut 3 bases from V and 4 bases from J; bases unmatched to any gene: 2. The CDR3 covers 13 residues. CDR1 and CDR2 from the germline V gene are DFQATT and SNEGSKA (reference sequence). As DNA, the CDR3 is TGCAGTGCTAGGGGGACAGGGGGTTACGAGCAGTACTTC. Translating it yields CSARGTGGYEQYF.

This clonotype has a handful of counts. This chain connects TRBV7-2 to TRBJ1-5; D is ambiguous. The CDR3 consists of 17 residues. Trimming left V 5 bases short and J 2 bases short, with 19 bases between. CDR1 and CDR2 (germline): SGHTA, FQGNSA. In DNA form, the CDR3 reads TGTGCCAGCAGCACAACCGGAATCAGCAAGGGCAATCAGCCCCAGCATTTT. It codes for CASSTTGISKGNQPQHF.

The chain carries TRBV7-9 and TRBJ2-7, with D possibly being TRBD1 (6 bases). Trimming removed 5 bases from V and 4 bases from J, with 15 bases in between. From germline, CDR1 is SEHNR and CDR2 FQNEAQ (reference sequence). The CDR3 has 14 residues. CDR3 coding DNA: TGTGCCAGCAGCCGAGAGGACAGCTTATACGAGCAGTACTTC. Translated: CASSREDSLYEQYF.

This clonotype was seen ten or more times. V is TRBV7-2 and J is TRBJ1-4; TRBD1 might be the D (5 bases). CDR3 length equals 20 residues. The germline V and J ends were trimmed by 3 bases and 6 bases, with 29 bases remaining between them. Germline V lookup: CDR1 SGHTA, CDR2 FQGNSA. CDR3 nucleotide sequence: TGTGCCAGCAGCTTTCATTTGGGGCCGGGGTACAGTGTAATGGATGAAAAACTGTTTTTT. It is translated as CASSFHLGPGYSVMDEKLFF.